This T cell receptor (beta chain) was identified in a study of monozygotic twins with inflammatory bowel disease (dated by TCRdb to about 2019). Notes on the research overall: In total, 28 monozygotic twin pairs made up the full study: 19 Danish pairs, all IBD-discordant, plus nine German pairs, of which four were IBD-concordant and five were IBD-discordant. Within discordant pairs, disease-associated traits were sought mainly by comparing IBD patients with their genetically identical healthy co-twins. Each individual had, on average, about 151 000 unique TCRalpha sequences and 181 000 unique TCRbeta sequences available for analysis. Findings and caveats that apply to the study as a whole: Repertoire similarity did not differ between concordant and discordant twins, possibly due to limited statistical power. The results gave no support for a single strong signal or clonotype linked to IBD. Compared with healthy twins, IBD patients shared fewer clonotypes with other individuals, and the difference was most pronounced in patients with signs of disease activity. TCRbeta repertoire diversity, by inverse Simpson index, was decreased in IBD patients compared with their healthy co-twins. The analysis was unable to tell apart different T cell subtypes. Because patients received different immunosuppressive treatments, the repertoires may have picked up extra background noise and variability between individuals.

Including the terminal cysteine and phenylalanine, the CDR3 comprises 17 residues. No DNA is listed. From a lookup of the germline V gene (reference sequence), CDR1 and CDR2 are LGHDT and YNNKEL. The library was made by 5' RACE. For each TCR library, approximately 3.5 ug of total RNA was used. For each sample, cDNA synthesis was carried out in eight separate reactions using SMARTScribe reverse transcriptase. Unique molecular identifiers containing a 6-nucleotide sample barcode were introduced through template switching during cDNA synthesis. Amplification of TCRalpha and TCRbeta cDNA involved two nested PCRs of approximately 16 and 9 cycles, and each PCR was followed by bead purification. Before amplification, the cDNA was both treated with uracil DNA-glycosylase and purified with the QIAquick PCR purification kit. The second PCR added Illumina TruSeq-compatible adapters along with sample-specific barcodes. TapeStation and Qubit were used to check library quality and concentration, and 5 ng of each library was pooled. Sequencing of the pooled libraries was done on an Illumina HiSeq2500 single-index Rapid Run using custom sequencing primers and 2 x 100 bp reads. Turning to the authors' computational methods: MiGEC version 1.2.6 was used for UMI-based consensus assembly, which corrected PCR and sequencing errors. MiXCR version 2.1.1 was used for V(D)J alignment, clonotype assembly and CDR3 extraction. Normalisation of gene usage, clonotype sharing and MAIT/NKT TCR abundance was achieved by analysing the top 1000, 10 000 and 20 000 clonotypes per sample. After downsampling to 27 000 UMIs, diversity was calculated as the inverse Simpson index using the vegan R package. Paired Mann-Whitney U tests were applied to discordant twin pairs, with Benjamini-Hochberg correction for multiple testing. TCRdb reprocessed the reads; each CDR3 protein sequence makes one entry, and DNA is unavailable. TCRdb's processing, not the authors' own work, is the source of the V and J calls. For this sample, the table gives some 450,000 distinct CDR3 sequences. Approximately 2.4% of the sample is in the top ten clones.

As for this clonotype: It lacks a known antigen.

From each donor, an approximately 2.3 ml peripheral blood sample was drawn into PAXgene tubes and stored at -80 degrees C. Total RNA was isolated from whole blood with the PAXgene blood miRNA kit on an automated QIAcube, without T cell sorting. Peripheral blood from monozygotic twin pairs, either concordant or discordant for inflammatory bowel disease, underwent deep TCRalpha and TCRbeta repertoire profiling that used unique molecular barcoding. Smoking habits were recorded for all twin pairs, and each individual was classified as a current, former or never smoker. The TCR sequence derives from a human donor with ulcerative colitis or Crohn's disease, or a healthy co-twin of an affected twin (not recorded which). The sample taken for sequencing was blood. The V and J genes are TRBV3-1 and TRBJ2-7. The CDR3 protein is CASSQGYVVTASYEQYF.